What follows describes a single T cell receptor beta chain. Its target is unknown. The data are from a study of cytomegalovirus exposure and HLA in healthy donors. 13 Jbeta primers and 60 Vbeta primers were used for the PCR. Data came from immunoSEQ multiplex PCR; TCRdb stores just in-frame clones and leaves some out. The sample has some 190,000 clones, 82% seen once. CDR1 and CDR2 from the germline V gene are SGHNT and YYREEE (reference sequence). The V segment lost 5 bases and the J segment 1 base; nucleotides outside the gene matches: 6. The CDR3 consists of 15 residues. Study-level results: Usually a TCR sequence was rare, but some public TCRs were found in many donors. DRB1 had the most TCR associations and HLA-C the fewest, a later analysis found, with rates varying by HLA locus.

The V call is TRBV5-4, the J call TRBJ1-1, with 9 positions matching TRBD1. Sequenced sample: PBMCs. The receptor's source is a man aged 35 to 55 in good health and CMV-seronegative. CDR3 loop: CASSYRGRGNTEAFF. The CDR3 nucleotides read TGTGCCAGCAGTTACAGGGGGCGGGGGAACACTGAAGCTTTCTTT.